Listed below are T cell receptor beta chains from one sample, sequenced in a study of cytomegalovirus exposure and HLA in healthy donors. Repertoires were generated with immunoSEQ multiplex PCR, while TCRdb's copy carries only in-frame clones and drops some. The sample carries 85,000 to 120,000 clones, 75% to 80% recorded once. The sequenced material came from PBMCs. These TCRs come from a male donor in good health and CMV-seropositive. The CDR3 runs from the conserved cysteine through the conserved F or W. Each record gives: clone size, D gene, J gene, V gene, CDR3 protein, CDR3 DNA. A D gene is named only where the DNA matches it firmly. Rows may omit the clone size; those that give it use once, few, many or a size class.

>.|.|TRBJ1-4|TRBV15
CATSRDGMGREKLFF
TGTGCCACCAGCAGAGATGGGATGGGGAGGGAAAAACTGTTTTTT
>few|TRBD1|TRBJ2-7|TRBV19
CASRAGTGGSYEQYF
TGTGCCAGTAGAGCCGGGACAGGGGGATCCTACGAGCAGTACTTC
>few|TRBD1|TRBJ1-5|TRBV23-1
CASSQSSTQGVWFGNQPQHF
TGCGCCAGCAGTCAATCGTCCACACAGGGGGTTTGGTTCGGCAATCAGCCCCAGCATTTT
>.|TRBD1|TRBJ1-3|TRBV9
CASSPTLDRLGPRVGNTIYF
TGTGCCAGCAGCCCGACCTTGGACAGGCTGGGACCTAGGGTGGGAAACACCATATATTTT
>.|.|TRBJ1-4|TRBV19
CASSMNQVGEKLFF
TGTGCCAGTAGTATGAACCAGGTTGGGGAAAAACTGTTTTTT
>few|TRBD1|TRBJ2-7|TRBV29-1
CSVDRGYEQYF
TGCAGCGTGGACAGGGGCTACGAGCAGTACTTC
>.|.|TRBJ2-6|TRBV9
CASSIPLAAGGDSGANVLTF
TGTGCCAGCAGCATACCTCTAGCGGCAGGGGGCGACTCTGGGGCCAACGTCCTGACTTTC
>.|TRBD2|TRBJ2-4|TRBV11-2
CASSFRGAGEGDIQYF
TGTGCCAGCAGCTTTCGGGGAGCGGGGGAGGGGGACATTCAGTACTTC
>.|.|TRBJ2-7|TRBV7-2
CASSPDSFEQYF
TGTGCCAGCAGCCCGGACAGCTTCGAGCAGTACTTC
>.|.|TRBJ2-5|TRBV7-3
CASSLIGKTQYF
TGTGCCAGCAGCTTAATCGGGAAGACCCAGTACTTC
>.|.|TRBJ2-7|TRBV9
CASSALPGRGYEQYF
TGTGCCAGCAGCGCCCTCCCGGGGCGGGGCTACGAGCAGTACTTC
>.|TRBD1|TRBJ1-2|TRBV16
CASSHRRGQGYTF
TGTGCCAGCAGCCATAGGAGGGGGCAAGGCTACACCTTC
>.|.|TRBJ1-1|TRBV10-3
CAIRSLRTEAFF
TGTGCCATCAGGAGCCTCCGAACTGAAGCTTTCTTT
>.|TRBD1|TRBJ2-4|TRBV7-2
CASSLDRENSQYF
TGTGCCAGCAGCCTAGACAGGGAAAACAGTCAGTACTTC
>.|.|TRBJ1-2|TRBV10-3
CAISDQETGGYTF
TGTGCCATCAGTGATCAGGAGACGGGGGGCTACACCTTC
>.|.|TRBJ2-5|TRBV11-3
CASSLDSVETQYF
TGTGCCAGCAGCTTAGACTCAGTAGAGACCCAGTACTTC
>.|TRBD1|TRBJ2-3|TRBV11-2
CASSLAGLRDRVYTDTQYF
TGTGCCAGCAGCTTAGCCGGCCTTAGGGACAGGGTATACACAGATACGCAGTATTTT
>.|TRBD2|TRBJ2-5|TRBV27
CASSHGLAGPKETQYF
TGTGCCAGCAGTCACGGACTAGCGGGACCCAAAGAGACCCAGTACTTC
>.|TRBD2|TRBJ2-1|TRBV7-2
CASSRSGRTYNEQFF
TGTGCCAGCAGCCGTAGCGGGAGGACCTACAATGAGCAGTTCTTC
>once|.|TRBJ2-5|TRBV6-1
CASSGGWETQYF
TGCGCCAGCAGCGGAGGTTGGGAGACCCAGTACTTC
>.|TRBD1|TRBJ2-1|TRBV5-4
CASSTGTGSYNEQFF
TGTGCCAGCAGCACCGGGACAGGAAGCTACAATGAGCAGTTCTTC
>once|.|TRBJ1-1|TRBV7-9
CASSLGAGDAEAFF
TGTGCCAGCAGCTTAGGGGCGGGCGACGCTGAAGCTTTCTTT
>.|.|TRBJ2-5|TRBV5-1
CASSLARLQGQETQYF
TGCGCCAGCAGCCTGGCCCGCCTACAGGGTCAAGAGACCCAGTACTTC
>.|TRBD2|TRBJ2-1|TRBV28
CASSRTSGRGDEQFF
TGTGCCAGCAGTCGCACTAGCGGGAGGGGGGATGAGCAGTTCTTC
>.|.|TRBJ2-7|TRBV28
CASSRSGARSGEQYF
TGTGCCAGTTCTCGTTCAGGGGCGCGTAGTGGGGAGCAGTACTTC
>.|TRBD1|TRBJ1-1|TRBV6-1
CASRPQGAMNTEAFF
TGTGCCAGCAGGCCACAGGGGGCGATGAACACTGAAGCTTTCTTT
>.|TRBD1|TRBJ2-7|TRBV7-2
CASSRRDSYEQYF
TGTGCCAGCAGCCGCAGGGACAGCTACGAGCAGTACTTC
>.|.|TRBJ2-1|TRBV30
CAWSTSINEQFF
TGTGCCTGGAGTACTTCTATCAATGAGCAGTTCTTC
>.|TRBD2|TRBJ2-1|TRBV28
CASGLAGPTEQFF
TGTGCCAGCGGACTAGCGGGGCCGACTGAGCAGTTCTTC
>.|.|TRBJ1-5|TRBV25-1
CASSVQARDQPQHF
TGTGCCAGCAGTGTACAAGCGAGGGATCAGCCCCAGCATTTT
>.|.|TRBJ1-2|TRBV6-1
CASSHPGFKGYTF
TGTGCCAGCAGTCACCCAGGTTTTAAAGGCTACACCTTC
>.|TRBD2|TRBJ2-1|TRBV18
CASSSGAGGTYNEQFF
TGTGCCAGCTCCTCGGGAGCGGGAGGTACCTACAATGAGCAGTTCTTC